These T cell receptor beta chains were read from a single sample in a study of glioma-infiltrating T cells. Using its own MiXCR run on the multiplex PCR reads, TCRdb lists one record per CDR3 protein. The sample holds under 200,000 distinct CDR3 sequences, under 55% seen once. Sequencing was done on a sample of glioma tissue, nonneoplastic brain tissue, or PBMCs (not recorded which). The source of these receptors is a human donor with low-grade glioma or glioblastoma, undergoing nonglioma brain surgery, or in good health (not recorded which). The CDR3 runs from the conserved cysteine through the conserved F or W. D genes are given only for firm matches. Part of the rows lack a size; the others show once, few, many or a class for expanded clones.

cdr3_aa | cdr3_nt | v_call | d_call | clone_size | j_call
CASNTGTAKNIQYF | TGTGCCAGCAACACTGGGACAGCAAAAAACATTCAGTACTTC | TRBV19 | TRBD1 | few | TRBJ2-4
CASSLGPIEVYGKTIYF | TGCGCCAGCAGCTTGGGACCGATCGAGGTTTATGGAAAGACCATATATTTT | TRBV5-1 | . | once | TRBJ1-3
CSAPPILTFQETQYF | TGCAGTGCTCCCCCCATTCTGACTTTCCAAGAGACCCAGTACTTC | TRBV20-1 | . | many | TRBJ2-5
CSAPTFQETQYF | TGCAGTGCTCCTACCTTCCAAGAGACCCAGTACTTC | TRBV20-1 | . | many | TRBJ2-5
CAISEAEGAEAFF | TGTGCCATCAGTGAGGCAGAGGGGGCTGAAGCTTTCTTT | TRBV10-3 | . | many | TRBJ1-1
CASSPTTSGMGGVQFF | TGTGCCAGCTCACCCACCACTAGCGGGATGGGAGGTGTGCAGTTCTTC | TRBV18 | TRBD2 | . | TRBJ2-1
CASSYKWGTEALF | TGTGCCAGCAGTTACAAGTGGGGGACTGAAGCTCTCTTT | TRBV6-2/TRBV6-3 | . | . | TRBJ1-1
CASSQDVAGESCYTF | TGTGCCAGCAGCCAAGATGTTGCAGGGGAGAGTTGCTACACCTTC | TRBV4-2 | . | many | TRBJ1-2
CSASARTKNRQFF | TGCAGTGCTTCGGCTAGGACTAAAAACCGGCAGTTCTTC | TRBV20-1 | . | . | TRBJ2-1
CAISESITTGTPEAFF | TGTGCCATCAGTGAGTCGATCACCACAGGGACCCCTGAAGCTTTCTTT | TRBV10-3 | . | few | TRBJ1-1
CASSELRLSEAFF | TGTGCCAGCAGTGAGTTAAGGCTATCTGAAGCTTTCTTT | TRBV27 | . | . | TRBJ1-1
CASGAGGNTGKMFF | TGTGCCAGCGGCGCGGGAGGGAACACCGGGAAGATGTTTTTT | TRBV2 | TRBD2 | . | TRBJ2-2
CASSEVERADTQYF | TGTGCCAGCAGTGAAGTCGAGCGAGCAGATACGCAGTATTTT | TRBV6-1 | . | many | TRBJ2-3
CASRRTSEYYGQYF | TGTGCCAGCAGGCGGACTAGCGAGTATTACGGGCAGTACTTC | TRBV28 | TRBD2 | . | TRBJ2-7
CASNIKGHGFDTEAFF | TGTGCCAGCAACATCAAGGGACATGGCTTCGACACTGAAGCTTTCTTT | TRBV5-4 | . | . | TRBJ1-1